Given below is one T cell receptor beta chain in context. Its matching antigen is unknown. V shed 5 bases and J 6 bases; nucleotides not matched to a gene: 11. The CDR3 totals 15 residues. The germline CDR1 and CDR2 sequences are SEHNR and FQNEAQ (reference sequence). A sample-barcoded 5' primer and a J-beta primer mix were used in a second PCR of about 7 to 12 cycles. A template-switch adaptor that had 12 random nucleotides put a tag on each cDNA molecule. TCRdb re-derived calls from the 5' RACE reads in MiXCR, one entry per CDR3 protein. The top ten hold around 15% of the sample, which has approximately 940,000 distinct CDR3 sequences, around 48% seen once. This sample was taken from a study of blood T cells in healthy people across ages. Study conclusions and caveats: The authors considered diversity estimates from one million T cells to be underestimates. A roughly linear fall in TCR beta diversity per million T cells was seen with increasing age. Diversity of TCR beta correlated strongly with naive T cell percentage.

The material sequenced was blood. The chain combines TRBV7-9 with TRBJ2-3, with TRBD2 identical over 7 bases. The clonotype comes from a man aged 25 to 40 in good health. Here the CDR3 DNA reads TGTGCCAGCAGCGCCGGGACTATGCCAGGGGATACGCAGTATTTT. This gives the protein CASSAGTMPGDTQYF.